This TCR beta chain was sequenced during a study of blood T cell repertoires in COVID-19. Study-wide context: Collection of acute and convalescent COVID-19 samples took place in the United States, Italy and Spain. Nucleic acid was either cDNA or gDNA, and it came from T cells, B-cell-depleted T cells, or PBMCs.

Repertoires were generated with immunoSEQ multiplex PCR, while TCRdb's copy carries only in-frame clones and drops some. The repertoire consists of under 350,000 clones, with over 75% occurring once and the leading ten covering 6% to 7%. The CDR3 sequence is 14 residues long. The V segment lost 6 bases and the J segment 0 bases; nucleotides outside the gene matches: 4. Germline values: CDR1 WNHNN, CDR2 SYGVQD (reference sequence). The rearrangement joins TRBV10-1 to TRBJ1-1; 7 bases match TRBD1. Sequenced sample: peripheral blood. The receptor comes from a woman in her thirties with COVID-19, enrolled during active disease. For the CDR3, the DNA is TGCGCCAGCAGCCGGACAGGATTGAACACTGAAGCTTTCTTT. It specifies CASSRTGLNTEAFF.